This entry features one TCR beta chain sequence. No antigen is known for it. No clone much larger than this one lies a single base away; base qualities are absent. The source of the sample is a study of identical twins (dated by TCRdb to the mid-2010s). As for the study more broadly: The study deep-sequenced TCR alpha and beta repertoires from monozygotic twins, unrelated adults of various ages and cord blood to test whether fetal clonotypes persist. Replicate twin experiments were performed at different times using different library preparation protocols to rule out contamination. General study outcomes and caveats: In monozygotic twins, recombination models systematically underestimated out-of-frame TCR alpha sharing, but the models matched the sharing seen between unrelated individuals. Because the same donors could not be followed over many years, conclusions were based on cross-sectional statistical analysis. Compared with coincidental sharing between unrelated individuals, an excess of low generation-probability sequences was observed among out-of-frame TCR alpha sequences shared between twins. Abundant cord blood beta clonotypes had fewer insertions, young adult naive repertoires showed a similar but weaker trend, and memory repertoires showed no such trend. Excess twin sharing in beta out-of-frame sequences was weaker because fewer shared sequences lowered the signal-to-noise ratio. Invariant T cells such as MAIT and iNKT could partly confound zero-insertion analyses, though diverse VJ usage argued against this for most clonotypes.

Unmatched junction bases come to 4, with V trimmed by 3 bases and J by 2 bases. Taken from the germline V gene, the CDR1 and CDR2 loops are ENHRY and SYGVKD. The CDR3 numbers 17 residues from cysteine through phenylalanine. The retained sequence is limited to the CDR3, 51 bases, with the frame set at the first base. Only healthy Caucasian donors were included. Three pairs of female monozygotic twins, all aged roughly 18 to 30 years, made up the twin cohort. The RNA used for TCR libraries was isolated from peripheral blood mononuclear cells. Libraries came from 5' RACE. Data came from an Illumina HiSeq 2000. A universal primer binding site was added through template switching, and the final cDNA carried a unique molecular identifier so that TCR cDNA molecules could be counted accurately. Specific primers in the conserved constant-segment region were used to synthesize first-strand cDNA for the TCR alpha and beta chains. To control for contamination, each cDNA library was double barcoded with a SMART-Mk sample barcode plus Illumina barcodes. TruSeq adapter sequences, together with Illumina sample barcodes, were added in two successive PCR steps. TCR alpha and beta cDNA libraries were sequenced on the Illumina HiSeq platform with custom primers. Per the authors' processing: Raw reads were processed with MiGEC to extract unique molecular identifiers, and MiXCR was used to determine CDR3 positions. For each individual, recombination models were inferred using an EM algorithm with the repgenHMM and IGoR tools. The tcR package in R was used for shared clonotype analysis, with sharing normalized by the product of cloneset sizes. To study raw recombination without the effects of thymic and clonal selection, out-of-frame nonproductive sequences were analyzed. TCRdb ran its own pipeline on the public reads, namely fastp trimming at Q25 and MiXCR clone calling, and kept in-frame beta chains. Each CDR3 protein appears once, grouped with its most common genes and DNA. The V and J calls reflect TCRdb's pipeline rather than the authors' work. The sample table holds some 660,000 distinct CDR3 sequences, of which 8.6% were seen once. The ten top clones hold approximately 0.96% of the sample.

These sequences were also reported in another study, on yellow fever vaccine responses in identical twins. As noted in the second study: The authors reported that the T cell response to vaccination in identical twins appeared partly convergent and partly personalized. The study precisely tracked vaccine-responding T cell clones in identical twins.

Recombination joined TRBV10-3 with TRBJ2-3; the junction holds 14 bases that match TRBD2. The TCR comes from a woman in her late teens or twenties in good health. Sequencing input: PBMCs. The CDR3 reads CAISDSGLAGDTDTQYF. The base sequence is TGTGCCATCAGTGACTCGGGACTAGCGGGGGACACAGATACGCAGTATTTT.